This is a list of T cell receptor beta chains from one sample in a study of blood T cells in healthy people across ages. TCRdb re-analysed the 5' RACE reads in MiXCR, keeping a single row per CDR3 protein. The sample consists of around 820,000 distinct CDR3 sequences, roughly 25% of them appearing once. The same specimen was also included in a second study, on T cells of mothers and their children.

The sample consisted of blood. The receptors here all came from a boy aged 5 to 17 in good health. Each CDR3 is given with its conserved first and last residue. D genes are given only for firm matches. Size is stated for part of the rows, as once, few or many counts, or as a class when the clone is expanded.

v_call	d_call	clone_size	j_call	cdr3_aa	cdr3_nt
TRBV7-8	.	few	TRBJ2-5	CASSITTGQETQYF	TGTGCCAGCAGCATAACGACAGGTCAAGAGACCCAGTACTTC
TRBV9	TRBD1	.	TRBJ2-3	CASSVGTAWGTGGDTQYF	TGTGCCAGCAGCGTGGGGACCGCCTGGGGGACAGGTGGAGATACGCAGTATTTT
TRBV28	.	few	TRBJ2-1	CASRDLQGSYNEQFF	TGTGCCAGCAGGGACCTGCAGGGGTCCTACAATGAGCAGTTCTTC
TRBV28	TRBD1	.	TRBJ2-7	CASSTGTAGREQYF	TGTGCCAGCAGCACCGGGACAGCTGGACGGGAGCAGTACTTC
TRBV12-3/TRBV12-4	TRBD2	once	TRBJ2-5	CASSPGLAGGYETQYF	TGTGCCAGCAGTCCGGGACTAGCGGGGGGTTATGAGACCCAGTACTTC
TRBV6-6	.	.	TRBJ2-5	CASTAELETQYF	TGTGCCAGCACCGCAGAGCTAGAGACCCAGTACTTC
TRBV28	TRBD2	.	TRBJ2-5	CASSSLGLAEETQYF	TGTGCCAGCAGTTCCCTTGGACTAGCCGAAGAGACCCAGTACTTC
TRBV27	TRBD1	few	TRBJ2-7	CASSPSSTGLHEQYF	TGTGCCAGCAGTCCCTCTTCGACAGGGCTCCACGAGCAGTACTTC
TRBV12-3/TRBV12-4	.	.	TRBJ1-2	CASSIRRAAYGYTF	TGTGCCAGCAGTATACGGCGGGCAGCATATGGCTACACCTTC
TRBV19	TRBD2	.	TRBJ2-1	CASSMGGPNYEQFF	TGTGCCAGTAGTATGGGAGGGCCTAATTATGAGCAGTTCTTC
TRBV7-2	TRBD2	few	TRBJ2-2	CASSSPGLAARELFF	TGTGCCAGCAGCTCTCCGGGACTAGCGGCCCGGGAGCTGTTTTTT
TRBV7-7	.	few	TRBJ2-1	CASSLTDSPYNEQFF	TGTGCTAGCAGCTTAACCGACAGCCCCTACAATGAGCAGTTCTTC
TRBV25-1	TRBD1	.	TRBJ2-1	CASSDEGALSDEQFF	TGTGCCAGCAGTGATGAGGGGGCTCTCTCCGATGAGCAGTTCTTC
TRBV5-1	TRBD1	.	TRBJ2-3	CASSTGTGDTDTQYF	TGCGCCAGCAGCACTGGGACAGGGGACACAGATACGCAGTATTTT
TRBV20-1	.	.	TRBJ2-1	CSARDMERAPYNEQFF	TGCAGTGCTAGAGATATGGAAAGGGCCCCCTACAATGAGCAGTTCTTC
TRBV7-2	.	few	TRBJ2-3	CASSPDRLTQYF	TGTGCCAGCAGCCCGGACAGATTAACGCAGTATTTT
TRBV6-2/TRBV6-3	TRBD2	few	TRBJ2-7	CASSTSGNSYEQYF	TGTGCCAGCAGTACTAGCGGGAATTCCTACGAGCAGTACTTC
TRBV20-1	.	few	TRBJ2-1	CSAFGTAYNEQFF	TGCAGTGCTTTTGGGACTGCCTACAATGAGCAGTTCTTC
TRBV6-5	.	many	TRBJ1-1	CASSYGQNTEAFF	TGTGCCAGCAGTTACGGGCAGAACACTGAAGCTTTCTTT
TRBV28	.	.	TRBJ1-4	CASRYSSATNEKLFF	TGTGCCAGCAGATACAGTTCCGCAACTAATGAAAAACTGTTTTTT
TRBV29-1	.	few	TRBJ1-2	CSGSDSSYGYTF	TGCAGCGGATCGGACAGCAGCTATGGCTACACCTTC
TRBV21-1	.	few	TRBJ2-2	CASSKVAGGPVSGELFF	TGTGCCAGCAGCAAAGTGGCGGGAGGGCCGGTGTCCGGGGAGCTGTTTTTT
TRBV20-1	.	few	TRBJ1-5	CSARSSTDGNQPQHF	TGCAGTGCTAGGAGCTCGACGGACGGCAATCAGCCCCAGCATTTT
TRBV20-1	.	.	TRBJ2-7	CSAGPGTIYEQYF	TGCAGTGCTGGACCCGGGACAATCTACGAGCAGTACTTC
TRBV9	.	.	TRBJ2-1	CASRTGLSSNEQFF	TGTGCCAGCAGAACAGGGCTTTCTTCCAATGAGCAGTTCTTC
TRBV20-1	TRBD2	few	TRBJ2-5	CSAFLSAREGETQYF	TGCAGTGCTTTCCTCTCGGCGCGGGAGGGGGAGACCCAGTACTTC
TRBV29-1	TRBD1	many	TRBJ2-7	CSVESLSGGGNYEQYF	TGCAGCGTTGAATCATTATCAGGGGGCGGAAACTACGAGCAGTACTTC
TRBV18	.	.	TRBJ2-3	CASSPNGPPDTQYF	TGTGCCAGCTCACCGAATGGGCCCCCAGATACGCAGTATTTT
TRBV4-2	.	.	TRBJ2-7	CASSQGGRSSSYEQYF	TGTGCCAGCAGCCAAGGGGGCCGATCTAGCTCCTACGAGCAGTACTTC
TRBV3-1	.	many	TRBJ2-5	CASSRDRETQYF	TGTGCCAGCAGTCGGGACCGAGAGACCCAGTACTTC
TRBV29-1	.	.	TRBJ2-3	CSVDPAGGDTQYF	TGCAGCGTTGATCCGGCAGGTGGAGATACGCAGTATTTT
TRBV29-1	.	few	TRBJ2-5	CSVEVGGRETQYF	TGCAGCGTTGAGGTGGGTGGTCGGGAGACCCAGTACTTC
TRBV6-5	.	.	TRBJ1-1	CASLASGMNTEAFF	TGTGCCAGTCTTGCTTCAGGGATGAACACTGAAGCTTTCTTT
TRBV28	TRBD2	.	TRBJ2-5	CASSWAGEETQYF	TGTGCCAGCAGTTGGGCGGGGGAAGAGACCCAGTACTTC
TRBV29-1	.	.	TRBJ2-5	CSVGKEGRETQYF	TGCAGCGTTGGAAAGGAGGGCCGGGAGACCCAGTACTTC
TRBV10-3	TRBD1	few	TRBJ2-7	CAISESRGTGQGEQYF	TGTGCCATCAGTGAGTCGAGGGGGACAGGGCAAGGCGAGCAGTACTTC
TRBV11-2	.	.	TRBJ1-1	CASSPKEVNTEAFF	TGTGCCAGCAGCCCCAAGGAGGTGAACACTGAAGCTTTCTTT
TRBV7-9	.	.	TRBJ2-6	CATDSQNSGANVLTF	TGTGCCACCGACAGCCAAAACTCTGGGGCCAACGTCCTGACTTTC
TRBV12-5	.	few	TRBJ2-2	CAREGSANTGELFF	TGTGCTAGAGAGGGCAGCGCGAACACCGGGGAGCTGTTTTTT
TRBV3-1	.	.	TRBJ1-1	CASSLDEGTDTEAFF	TGTGCCAGCAGCCTCGATGAGGGTACGGACACTGAAGCTTTCTTT
TRBV6-5	.	.	TRBJ2-5	CASSYERVSVRTQYF	TGTGCCAGCAGTTACGAGCGGGTGTCTGTTAGGACCCAGTACTTC
TRBV28	.	.	TRBJ1-5	CASSRDRTDDSNQPQHF	TGTGCCAGCAGCAGAGACCGGACAGACGATAGCAATCAGCCCCAGCATTTT
TRBV28	.	.	TRBJ1-1	CASSFWEEAFF	TGTGCCAGCAGTTTTTGGGAGGAAGCTTTCTTT
TRBV7-9	TRBD2	few	TRBJ2-5	CASSFTSAQETQYF	TGTGCCAGCAGTTTCACTAGCGCACAAGAGACCCAGTACTTC